This TCR beta chain was found in a study of blood T cells in healthy people across ages. This CDR3 is built from 15 residues. Germline CDR1 is SQVTM and CDR2 is ANQGSEA. It was with a sample-barcoded 5' primer and a J-beta primer mix that a second PCR of roughly 7 to 12 cycles was run. TCRdb fed the 5' RACE reads into MiXCR, producing one record per CDR3 protein. The sample consists of 600,000 to 1,000,000 distinct CDR3 sequences, 55% to 75% of them appearing once. Note on this clonotype: Germline and junction disagree at one end, which may indicate a read error.

This chain connects TRBV29-1 to TRBJ2-7; 8 bases agree with TRBD1. This sequence was found in a young man in good health. The sequenced material came from blood. CDR3 DNA sequence: TGCAGCGTTGAAGGACCGGGACAGGTCTCCTACGGGCAGTACTTC. Translation: CSVEGPGQVSYGQYF.